The source of this T cell receptor beta chain is a study of shared clonotypes between healthy human individuals. Study-wide context: A couple of female and three male donors aged 18 to 49 were enrolled.

Study conclusions and caveats: The study generally estimated greater richness for naive than memory subsets. Between a handful of donors, naive CD4 clonotypes were shared at a level of approximately 5%.

With regard to this clone: Its specificity is not known.

Each cell subset's genomic DNA was divided evenly among several immunoSEQ plates. Sequencing used immunoSEQ multiplex PCR; TCRdb keeps in-frame clones, though not all of them. Among about 2.2 million clones listed, under 95% were seen once. CDR3 length: 13 residues. CDR1 and CDR2 (germline): MDHEN, SYDVKM. Germline trimming cut 10 bases from V and 9 bases from J; bases unmatched to any gene: 14. Naive CD8 isolation took CD45RO-negative cells positively selected for CCR7 and excluded terminally differentiated effector memory CD45RA+ cells. The receptor was isolated from a man in his late teens or twenties in good health. Some clones in this sample may be carry-over from other donors' samples. The V gene is TRBV28, the J gene TRBJ2-7; 8 positions match TRBD1. The sequenced sample consisted of naive CD8+ T cells from PBMCs. CDR3 loop: CATSDRAIVGQYF. The CDR3 region has the DNA TGTGCCACTTCGGACAGGGCCATTGTAGGGCAGTACTTC.